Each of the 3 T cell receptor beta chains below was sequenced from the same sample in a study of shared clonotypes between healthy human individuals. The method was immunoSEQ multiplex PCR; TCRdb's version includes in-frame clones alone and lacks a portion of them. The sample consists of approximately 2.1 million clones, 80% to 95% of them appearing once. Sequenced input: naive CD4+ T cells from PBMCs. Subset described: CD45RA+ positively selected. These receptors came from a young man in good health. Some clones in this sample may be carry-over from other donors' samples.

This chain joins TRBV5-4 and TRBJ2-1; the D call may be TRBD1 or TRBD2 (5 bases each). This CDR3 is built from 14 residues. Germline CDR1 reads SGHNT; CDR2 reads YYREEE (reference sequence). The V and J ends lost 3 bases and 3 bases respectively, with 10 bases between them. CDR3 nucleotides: TGTGCCAGCAGCTCGGGACGGAACTACAATGAGCAGTTCTTC. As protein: CASSSGRNYNEQFF.

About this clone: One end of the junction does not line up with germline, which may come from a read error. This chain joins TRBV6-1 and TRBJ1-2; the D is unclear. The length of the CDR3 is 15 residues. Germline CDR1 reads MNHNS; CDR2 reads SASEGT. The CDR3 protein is CASSKAGRANYGYTF. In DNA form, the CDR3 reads TGTGCCAGCAGTAAAGCCGGGCGAGCTAACTATGGCTACACCTTC.

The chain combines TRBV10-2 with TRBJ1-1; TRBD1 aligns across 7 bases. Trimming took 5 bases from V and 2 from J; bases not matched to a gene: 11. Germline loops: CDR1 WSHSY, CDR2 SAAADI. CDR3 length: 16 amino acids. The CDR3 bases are TGCGCCAGCAGTAGGGGAGACAGGGCAACCAACACTGAAGCTTTCTTT. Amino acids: CASSRGDRATNTEAFF.